Below, 27 T cell receptor beta chains from the same sample are listed, as sequenced in a study of cytotoxic CD8 clonotypes in ibrutinib-treated CLL. Produced via immunoSEQ multiplex PCR; TCRdb's table is partial and in-frame only. The repertoire holds some 92,000 clones, with more than 70% as singletons. This specimen consisted of PBMCs, obtained after 24 months of ibrutinib treatment. These receptors originate from a human donor with chronic lymphocytic leukemia.

V gene TRBV7-8 combines with J gene TRBJ2-7; 8 bases fit TRBD2. This CDR3 spans 15 amino acids. The germline V gene has CDR1 SGHVS and CDR2 FQNEAQ. Trimming cost V 1 base and J 2 bases; bases outside gene matches: 4. This CDR3 reads CASSLGGAGAYEQYF. The CDR3 region has the DNA TGTGCCAGCAGCTTAGGCGGAGCGGGGGCCTACGAGCAGTACTTC.

The V and J genes are TRBV7-9 and TRBJ1-5, with D possibly matching TRBD1 (5 bases). V was trimmed by 3 bases and J by 3 bases, leaving 21 bases between them. Germline V gives CDR1 SEHNR, CDR2 FQNEAQ (reference sequence). This CDR3 has 18 amino acids. The CDR3 DNA sequence: TGTGCCAGCAGCTTCAAGGGGCCAGGGTTCGGTAACAATCAGCCCCAGCATTTT. Its protein is CASSFKGPGFGNNQPQHF.

The chain combines TRBV29-1 with TRBJ1-1; a weak D match, TRBD1 (6 bases). The CDR3 sequence is 15 residues long. V lost 7 bases and J 4 bases, leaving 22 bases between the germline ends. Germline V CDR1 and CDR2: SQVTM, ANQGSEA. The CDR3 reads CSAPISGAGGTEAFF. DNA of the CDR3: TGCAGCGCTCCAATATCGGGGGCTGGAGGCACTGAAGCTTTCTTT.

The CDR3 DNA follows: TGTGCCAGCAGCCAACAGGGGCATCAGCCCCAGCATTTT. This gives the protein CASSQQGHQPQHF. The chain uses TRBV7-9 and TRBJ1-5, with 7 nucleotides matching TRBD1. CDR1 and CDR2 from the germline V gene are SEHNR and FQNEAQ (reference sequence). The junction had 3 bases not matched to a gene; V was cut back by 5 bases and J by 5 bases. This CDR3 comprises 13 residues.

The chain employs TRBV9 and TRBJ2-2; D ambiguous. Germline V gene lookup returns CDR1 SGDLS and CDR2 YYNGEE. Trimming pared 3 bases from V and 5 bases from J, leaving 5 bases between. The CDR3 has 12 amino acids. The CDR3 here is CASSADTGELFF. CDR3 coding DNA: TGTGCCAGCAGCGCGGATACCGGGGAGCTGTTTTTT.

J is TRBJ1-1 and V is TRBV7-2, with 7 bases aligning to TRBD1. Germline trimming cut 5 bases from V and 0 bases from J; bases unmatched to any gene: 6. The V gene's germline CDR1 is SGHTA and CDR2 FQGNSA. CDR3 length equals 15 residues. In DNA form, the CDR3 reads TGTGCCAGCAGCCCGGGACAGCTCATGAACACTGAAGCTTTCTTT. This codes for CASSPGQLMNTEAFF.

The chain uses TRBV28 and TRBJ1-1; D not resolved. The V end was cut by 8 bases, the J end by 5 bases, with 9 bases between. This CDR3 region has 11 residues. The germline gives CDR1 MDHEN, CDR2 SYDVKM. In DNA, the CDR3 is TGTGCCAGCGGCTTCGGGACTGAAGCTTTCTTT. Translated, it gives CASGFGTEAFF.

V and J are TRBV4-1 and TRBJ2-6; D is uncertain. The CDR3 has 12 amino acids. The germline V and J ends were trimmed by 11 bases and 0 bases, with 5 bases remaining between them. Germline V lookup: CDR1 MGHRA, CDR2 YSYEKL. CDR3 amino acids: CAAISGANVLTF. The CDR3 nucleotides are TGCGCCGCCATCTCTGGGGCCAACGTCCTGACTTTC.

This chain joins TRBV20-1 and TRBJ2-1; unclear D gene. V lost 1 base and J lost 6, with 4 bases in between. Germline V gives CDR1 DFQATT, CDR2 SNEGSKA (reference sequence). The CDR3 sequence is 11 residues long. CDR3 protein: CSARGGNEQFF. The DNA for the CDR3 is TGCAGTGCTAGAGGAGGCAATGAGCAGTTCTTC.

This clone has only a few counts. The chain uses TRBV7-2 and TRBJ2-7; 9 nucleotides agree with TRBD1. V dropped 2 bases and J dropped 6; count of bases not matched to a gene: 17. This CDR3 comprises 18 residues. Germline loops: CDR1 SGHTA, CDR2 FQGNSA. CDR3 nucleotides: TGTGCCAGCAGCTTATCGGGACAGGGAGGAGGATCCGGTAGCGAGCAGTACTTC. Its protein product is CASSLSGQGGGSGSEQYF.

This clone has ten or more counts. The chain links TRBV7-9 to TRBJ2-7; TRBD2 matches 12 bases. The J segment lost 6 bases and the V segment lost 5 bases, leaving 8 bases of the junction unmatched. This CDR3 region has 15 residues. Per the germline V gene, CDR1 is SEHNR and CDR2 is FQNEAQ (reference sequence). The CDR3 DNA is TGTGCCAGCAGCCCGAGGCTAGCGGGGGGGCTCGAGCAGTACTTC. It yields the protein CASSPRLAGGLEQYF.

Written as DNA, the CDR3 is TGTGCCAGCAGTTATGGGGGCCTCTATGGCTACACCTTC. Its protein product is CASSYGGLYGYTF. The gene calls are TRBV6-5 and TRBJ1-2; possible D gene TRBD1, 6 bases. Looked up from germline, CDR1 is MNHEY and CDR2 is SVGAGI. V was shortened by 3 bases and J by 4 bases, with 9 bases between the two germline ends. The CDR3 consists of 13 residues.

The rearrangement links TRBV18 to TRBJ2-7; D is ambiguous. V gave up 3 bases and J gave up 2 bases, with 8 bases separating them. This CDR3 has 13 amino acids. Germline V gives CDR1 KGHSH, CDR2 LQKENI. The CDR3 reads CASSPDNPYEQYF. CDR3 nucleotide sequence: TGTGCCAGCTCACCCGATAACCCCTACGAGCAGTACTTC.

This chain links TRBV2 with TRBJ1-3; D ambiguous. In germline, CDR1 is SNHLY, CDR2 FYNNEI. The CDR3 has 16 residues. V gave up 2 bases and J gave up 4 bases, with 15 bases separating them. CDR3 sequence (DNA): TGTGCCAGCAGTGAACCCCGGCGCGGGATCGGAAACACCATATATTTT. This translates into CASSEPRRGIGNTIYF.

The genes are TRBV5-1 and TRBJ2-3; maybe TRBD1 (6 bases). The CDR3 has 14 amino acids. Trimming took 2 bases from V and 6 from J, leaving 13 bases between them. Per germline, CDR1 SGHRS and CDR2 YFSETQ. Here the CDR3 reads CASSFSQTGDTQYF. The CDR3 bases are TGCGCCAGCAGCTTTTCCCAAACAGGGGATACGCAGTATTTT.

The V and J genes are TRBV2 and TRBJ2-5; TRBD2 is a possible D gene (6 bases). This CDR3 is 13 amino acids long. The V gene's germline CDR1 is SNHLY and CDR2 FYNNEI. Trimming shortened V by 6 bases and J by 2 bases, and 10 bases separated the two germline ends. In DNA form, the CDR3 reads TGTGCCAGCAGCGGGACTTTTCAAGAGACCCAGTACTTC. This sequence encodes CASSGTFQETQYF.

The chain joins TRBV28 to TRBJ2-1; weak D call: TRBD2 (5 bases). The CDR3 covers 17 residues. Germline loops: CDR1 MDHEN, CDR2 SYDVKM. V lost 3 bases and J 0 bases, leaving 15 bases between the germline ends. The CDR3 bases are TGTGCCAGCAGTTTCGCATTAGCGCTCGGCTCCTACAATGAGCAGTTCTTC. Its protein is CASSFALALGSYNEQFF.

This chain joins TRBV27 and TRBJ2-5, with 7 bases matching TRBD2. Trimming removed 4 bases from V and 4 bases from J; junction bases left unmatched: 6. This CDR3 is 14 amino acids long. Germline V CDR1 and CDR2: MNHEY, SMNVEV (reference sequence). The CDR3 nucleotides read TGTGCCAGCAGTTCTGCGGGAGCCTTAGAGACCCAGTACTTC. It is translated as CASSSAGALETQYF.

The chain links TRBV10-1 to TRBJ2-2; TRBD2 is a possible D gene (5 bases). This CDR3 has 14 residues. The germline gives CDR1 WNHNN, CDR2 SYGVQD (reference sequence). V gave up 7 bases and J gave up 5 bases, with 14 bases separating them. This chain's CDR3 is CASNGGGNTGELFF. CDR3 coding DNA: TGCGCCAGCAACGGCGGAGGAAATACCGGGGAGCTGTTTTTT.

This chain joins TRBV2 and TRBJ2-2, with TRBD1 matching over 9 bases. Looked up from germline, CDR1 is SNHLY and CDR2 is FYNNEI. V trimming: 7 bases; J trimming: 5 bases; junction bases outside the gene matches: 5. The CDR3 has 14 amino acids. In DNA, the CDR3 is TGTGCCAGCACCCCCGGGACAGGGACCGGGGAGCTGTTTTTT. It encodes CASTPGTGTGELFF.

The CDR3 region has the DNA TGTGCCAGCAGCTTAGGCGGTGGAAGGGGAAACTATCAGCCCCAGCATTTT. Translating gives CASSLGGGRGNYQPQHF. J is TRBJ1-5 and V is TRBV7-2; D is possibly TRBD1 (5 bases). The CDR3 covers 17 residues. V shed 1 base and J shed 5 bases, with 18 bases lying between them. Germline V gene sequence: CDR1 SGHTA, CDR2 FQGNSA. The full variable domain, with the rest looked up from reference TRBV7-2 and TRBJ1-5, is GAGVSQSPSNKVTEKGKDVELRCDPISGHTALYWYRQSLGQGLEFLIYFQGNSAPDKSGLPSDRFSAERTGGSVSTLTIQRTQQEDSAVYLCASSLGGGRGNYQPQHFGDGTRLSIL.

The rearrangement links TRBV6-5 to TRBJ1-1; 8 bases are shared with TRBD1. Germline V gene sequence: CDR1 MNHEY, CDR2 SVGAGI. The length of the CDR3 is 14 residues. Trimming cost V 2 bases and J 7 bases; bases outside gene matches: 6. Here the CDR3 DNA reads TGTGCCAGCAGTTACACCGACAGGGGTGTTGAAGCTTTCTTT. Its protein is CASSYTDRGVEAFF.

The rearrangement uses TRBV28 and TRBJ1-2, with 7 nucleotides matching TRBD1. Germline values: CDR1 MDHEN, CDR2 SYDVKM. The CDR3 has 13 amino acids. V lost 10 bases and J lost 2; bases outside the gene matches: 7. The CDR3 loop reads CATGTVGNYGYTF. The CDR3 DNA follows: TGTGCCACAGGGACAGTGGGGAACTATGGCTACACCTTC.

This clone turned up a few times. This sequence joins TRBV28 and TRBJ1-2; 7 bases are a match to TRBD1. CDR3 size: 13 residues. Germline CDR1 reads MDHEN; CDR2 reads SYDVKM. J was trimmed by 4 bases and V by 5 bases; bases with no gene match: 4. CDR3 nucleotide sequence: TGTGCCAGCAGTGCACAGGGGCGCTATGGCTACACCTTC. Translated: CASSAQGRYGYTF.

This clone came up once. The rearrangement uses TRBV27 and TRBJ1-1; TRBD1 might be the D (5 bases). The CDR3 runs to 15 residues. Germline values: CDR1 MNHEY, CDR2 SMNVEV (reference sequence). Trimming removed 4 bases at V and 10 bases at J, with 22 bases between. The CDR3 protein is CASSSEYISGTTAFF. For the CDR3, the DNA is TGTGCCAGCAGTTCTGAATACATCTCCGGGACTACAGCTTTCTTT.

This chain joins TRBV7-2 and TRBJ2-7; D is possibly TRBD1 or TRBD2 (6 bases each). From germline, CDR1 is SGHTA and CDR2 FQGNSA. CDR3 size: 13 residues. The ends were cut back, 3 bases at V and 12 bases at J, with 18 bases in the middle. The CDR3 DNA is TGTGCCAGCAGCTTTGAAGGGGGAGGTCGGCTGTACTTC. Translated: CASSFEGGGRLYF.

To note about this clone: The junction departs from the called germline gene at one end, perhaps through a read error. The rearrangement links TRBV5-1 to TRBJ2-1; D may be TRBD1 (5 bases). The CDR3 covers 14 residues. CDR1 and CDR2 (germline): SGHRS, YFSETQ. The chain's CDR3 is CASRLVQGGNEQFF. The CDR3 bases are TGCGCCAGCAGGTTGGTGCAGGGTGGTAATGAGCAGTTCTTC.